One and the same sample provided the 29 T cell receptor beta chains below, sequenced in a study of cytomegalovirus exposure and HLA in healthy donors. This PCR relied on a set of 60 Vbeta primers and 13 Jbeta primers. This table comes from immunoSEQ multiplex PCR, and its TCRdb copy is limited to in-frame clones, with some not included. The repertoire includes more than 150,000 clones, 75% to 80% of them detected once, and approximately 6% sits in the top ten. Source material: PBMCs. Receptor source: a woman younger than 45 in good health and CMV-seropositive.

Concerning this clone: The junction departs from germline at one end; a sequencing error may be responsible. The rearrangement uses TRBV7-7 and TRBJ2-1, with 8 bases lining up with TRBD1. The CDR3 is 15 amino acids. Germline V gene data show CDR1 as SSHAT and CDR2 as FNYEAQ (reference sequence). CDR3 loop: CASSKDRGAYNEQFF. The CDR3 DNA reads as TGTGCTAGCAGCAAAGACAGGGGAGCCTACAATGAGCAGTTCTTC.

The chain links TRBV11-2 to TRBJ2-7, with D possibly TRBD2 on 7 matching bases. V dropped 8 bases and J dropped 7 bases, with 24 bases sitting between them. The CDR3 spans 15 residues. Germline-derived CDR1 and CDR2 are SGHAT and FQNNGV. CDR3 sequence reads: CASGGRGGGSNEQYF. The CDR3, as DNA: TGTGCCAGCGGGGGCCGGGGTGGCGGGAGCAATGAGCAGTACTTC.

The CDR3 bases are TGTGCCAGCAGTGAAGCTTCGACAGGGGGACGGGAGCAGTACTTC. This gives the protein CASSEASTGGREQYF. This sequence joins TRBV2 and TRBJ2-7; 9 bases are shared with TRBD1. This CDR3 has 15 residues. J was trimmed by 7 bases and V by 0 bases; bases with no gene match: 7. Per the germline V gene, CDR1 is SNHLY and CDR2 is FYNNEI.

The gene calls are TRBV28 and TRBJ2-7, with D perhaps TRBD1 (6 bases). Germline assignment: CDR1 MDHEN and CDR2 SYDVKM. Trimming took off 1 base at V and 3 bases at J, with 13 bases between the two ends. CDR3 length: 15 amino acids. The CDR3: CASSLFRTAIYEQYF. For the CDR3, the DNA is TGTGCCAGCAGTTTATTTAGGACAGCGATCTACGAGCAGTACTTC. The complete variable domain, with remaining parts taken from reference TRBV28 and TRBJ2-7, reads DVKVTQSSRYLVKRTGEKVFLECVQDMDHENMFWYRQDPGLGLRLIYFSYDVKMKEKGDIPEGYSVSREKKERFSLILESASTNQTSMYLCASSLFRTAIYEQYFGPGTRLTVT.

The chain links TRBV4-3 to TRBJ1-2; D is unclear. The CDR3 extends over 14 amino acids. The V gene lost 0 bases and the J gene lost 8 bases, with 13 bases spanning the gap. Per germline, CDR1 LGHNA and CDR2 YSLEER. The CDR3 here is CASSQETSVEGYTF. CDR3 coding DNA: TGCGCCAGCAGCCAAGAAACTAGTGTCGAGGGCTACACCTTC.

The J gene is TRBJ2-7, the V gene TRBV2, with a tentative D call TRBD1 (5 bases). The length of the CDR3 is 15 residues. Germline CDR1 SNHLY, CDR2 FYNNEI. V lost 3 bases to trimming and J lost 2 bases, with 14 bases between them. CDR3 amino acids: CASSDLGPPTYEQYF. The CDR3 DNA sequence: TGTGCCAGCAGTGATCTGGGGCCCCCGACCTACGAGCAGTACTTC.

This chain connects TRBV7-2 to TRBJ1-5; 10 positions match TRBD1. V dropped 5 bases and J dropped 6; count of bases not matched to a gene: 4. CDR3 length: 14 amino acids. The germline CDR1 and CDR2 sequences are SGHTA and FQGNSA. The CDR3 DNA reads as TGTGCCAGCAGCCCCGGGACAGGGGTTCAGCCCCAGCATTTT. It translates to CASSPGTGVQPQHF.

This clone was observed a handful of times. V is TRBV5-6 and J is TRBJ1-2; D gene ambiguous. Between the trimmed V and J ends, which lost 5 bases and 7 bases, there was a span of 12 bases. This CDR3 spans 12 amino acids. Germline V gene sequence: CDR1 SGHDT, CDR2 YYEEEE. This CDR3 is CASRDGGFGYTF. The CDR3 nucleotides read TGTGCCAGCAGGGACGGCGGGTTTGGCTACACCTTC.

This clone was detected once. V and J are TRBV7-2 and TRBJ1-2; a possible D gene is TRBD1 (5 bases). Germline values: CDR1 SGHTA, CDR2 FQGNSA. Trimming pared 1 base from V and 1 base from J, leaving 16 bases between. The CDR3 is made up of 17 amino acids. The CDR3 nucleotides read TGTGCCAGCAGCTTAGGTCTTTTGGGGGGTTTTAACTATGGCTACACCTTC. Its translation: CASSLGLLGGFNYGYTF.

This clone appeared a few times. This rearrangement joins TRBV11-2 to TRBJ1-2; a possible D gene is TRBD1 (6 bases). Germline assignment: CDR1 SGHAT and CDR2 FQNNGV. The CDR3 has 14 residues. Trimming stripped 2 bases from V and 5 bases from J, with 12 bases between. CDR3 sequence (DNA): TGTGCCAGCAGCTTAAGTGGGGGCTGGTATGGCTACACCTTC. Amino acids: CASSLSGGWYGYTF.

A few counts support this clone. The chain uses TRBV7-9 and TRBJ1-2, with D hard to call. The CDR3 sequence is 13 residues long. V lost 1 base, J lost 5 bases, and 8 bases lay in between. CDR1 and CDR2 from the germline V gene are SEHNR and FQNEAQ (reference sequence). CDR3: CASSLGSGYGYTF. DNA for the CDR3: TGTGCCAGCAGCTTAGGGAGTGGGTATGGCTACACCTTC. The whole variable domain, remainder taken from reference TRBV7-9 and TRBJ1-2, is DTGVSQNPRHKITKRGQNVTFRCDPISEHNRLYWYRQTLGQGPEFLTYFQNEAQLEKSRLLSDRFSAERPKGSFSTLEIQRTEQGDSAMYLCASSLGSGYGYTFGSGTRLTVV.

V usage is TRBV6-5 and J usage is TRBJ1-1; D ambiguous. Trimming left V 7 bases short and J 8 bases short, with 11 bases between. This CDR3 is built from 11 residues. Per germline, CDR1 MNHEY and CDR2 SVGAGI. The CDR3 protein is CASTSGGEAFF. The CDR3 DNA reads TGTGCCAGCACTAGCGGTGGAGAAGCTTTCTTT.

As DNA, the CDR3 is TGTGCCAGCAGGGGGGAGGCGTCCTACAATGAGCAGTTCTTC. Translated: CASRGEASYNEQFF. V gene TRBV2 combines with J gene TRBJ2-1; possible D gene TRBD2, 6 bases. The CDR3 runs to 14 residues. The germline gives CDR1 SNHLY, CDR2 FYNNEI. Trimming took 6 bases from V and 1 from J, leaving 10 bases between them.

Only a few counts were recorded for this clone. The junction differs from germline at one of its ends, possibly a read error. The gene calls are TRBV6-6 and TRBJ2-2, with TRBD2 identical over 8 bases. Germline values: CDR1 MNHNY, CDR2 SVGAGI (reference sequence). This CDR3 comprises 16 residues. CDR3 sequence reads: CASSYSQRGHTGELFF. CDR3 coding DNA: TGTGCCAGCAGTTACTCCCAGCGGGGGCACACTGGGGAGCTGTTTTTT.

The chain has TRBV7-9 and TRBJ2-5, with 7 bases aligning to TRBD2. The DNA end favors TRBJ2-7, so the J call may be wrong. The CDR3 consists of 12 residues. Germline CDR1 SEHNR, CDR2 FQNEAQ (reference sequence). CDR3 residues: CASSTGGYEQYF. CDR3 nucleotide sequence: TGTGCCAGCAGCACGGGGGGCTACGAGCAGTACTTC.

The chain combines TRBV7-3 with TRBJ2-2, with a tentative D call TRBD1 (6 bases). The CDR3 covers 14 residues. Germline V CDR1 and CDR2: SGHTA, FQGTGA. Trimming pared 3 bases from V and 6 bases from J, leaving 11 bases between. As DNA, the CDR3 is TGTGCCAGCAGCTTGGCAGGGGTCCCCGGGGAGCTGTTTTTT. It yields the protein CASSLAGVPGELFF.

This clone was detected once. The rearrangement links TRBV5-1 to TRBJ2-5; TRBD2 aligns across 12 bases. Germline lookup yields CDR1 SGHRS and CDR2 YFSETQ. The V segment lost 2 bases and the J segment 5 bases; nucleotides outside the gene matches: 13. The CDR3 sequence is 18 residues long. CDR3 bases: TGCGCCAGCAGCTTCCTTATGGCTAGCGGGAGGGCCGATGAGACCCAGTACTTC. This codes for CASSFLMASGRADETQYF.

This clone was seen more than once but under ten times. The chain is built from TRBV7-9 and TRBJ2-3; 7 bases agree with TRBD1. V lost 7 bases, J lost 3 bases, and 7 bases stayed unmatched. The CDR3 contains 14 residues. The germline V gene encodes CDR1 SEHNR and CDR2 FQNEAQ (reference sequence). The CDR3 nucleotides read TGTGCCAGCAACCGGGACAGAGAAACAGATACGCAGTATTTT. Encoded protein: CASNRDRETDTQYF.

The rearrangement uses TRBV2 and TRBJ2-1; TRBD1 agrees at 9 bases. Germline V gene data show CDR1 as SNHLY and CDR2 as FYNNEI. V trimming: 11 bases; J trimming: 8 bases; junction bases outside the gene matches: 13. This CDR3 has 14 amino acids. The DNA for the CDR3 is TGTGCCCGTCAATCCGGGACAGGGTTCGATGAGCAGTTCTTC. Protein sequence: CARQSGTGFDEQFF.

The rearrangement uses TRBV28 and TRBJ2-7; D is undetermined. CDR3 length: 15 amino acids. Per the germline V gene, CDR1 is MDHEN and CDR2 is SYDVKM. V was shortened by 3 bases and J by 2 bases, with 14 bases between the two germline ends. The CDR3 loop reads CASSFRHFGTYEQYF. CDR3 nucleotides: TGTGCCAGCAGTTTCAGACATTTCGGAACCTACGAGCAGTACTTC.

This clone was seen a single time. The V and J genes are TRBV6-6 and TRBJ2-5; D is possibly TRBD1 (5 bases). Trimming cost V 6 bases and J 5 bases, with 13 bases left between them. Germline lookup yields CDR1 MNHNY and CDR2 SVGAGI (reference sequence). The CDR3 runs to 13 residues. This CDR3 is CASRTQGRETQYF. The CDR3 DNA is TGTGCCAGCAGGACGCAGGGTCGGGAGACCCAGTACTTC.

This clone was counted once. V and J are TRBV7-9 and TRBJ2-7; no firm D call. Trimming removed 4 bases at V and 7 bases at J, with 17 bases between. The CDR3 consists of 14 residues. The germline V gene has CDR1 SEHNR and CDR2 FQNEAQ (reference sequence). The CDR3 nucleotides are TGTGCCAGCAGCTCGGTCGACGGAGTTGATGAGCAGTACTTC. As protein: CASSSVDGVDEQYF. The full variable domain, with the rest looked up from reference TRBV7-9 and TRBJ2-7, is DTGVSQNPRHKITKRGQNVTFRCDPISEHNRLYWYRQTLGQGPEFLTYFQNEAQLEKSRLLSDRFSAERPKGSFSTLEIQRTEQGDSAMYLCASSSVDGVDEQYFGPGTRLTVT.

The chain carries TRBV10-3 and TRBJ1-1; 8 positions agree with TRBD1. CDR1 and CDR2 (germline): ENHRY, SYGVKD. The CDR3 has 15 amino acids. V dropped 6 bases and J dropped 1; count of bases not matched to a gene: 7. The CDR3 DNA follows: TGTGCCATCAGGGGCCCGACAGGGGAGAACACTGAAGCTTTCTTT. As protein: CAIRGPTGENTEAFF.

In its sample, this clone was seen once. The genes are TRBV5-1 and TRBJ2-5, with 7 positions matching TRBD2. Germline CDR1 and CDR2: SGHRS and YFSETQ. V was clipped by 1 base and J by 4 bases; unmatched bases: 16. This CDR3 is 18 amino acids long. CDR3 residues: CASSLRTSGGTFPETQYF. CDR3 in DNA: TGCGCCAGCAGCTTGCGGACCTCGGGAGGTACTTTTCCAGAGACCCAGTACTTC.

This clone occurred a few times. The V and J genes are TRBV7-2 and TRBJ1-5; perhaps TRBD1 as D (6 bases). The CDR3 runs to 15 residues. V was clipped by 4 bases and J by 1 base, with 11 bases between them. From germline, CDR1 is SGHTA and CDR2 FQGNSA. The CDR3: CASSSTGSSNQPQHF. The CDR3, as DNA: TGTGCCAGCAGCTCTACAGGGTCGAGCAATCAGCCCCAGCATTTT. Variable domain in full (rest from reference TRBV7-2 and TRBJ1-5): GAGVSQSPSNKVTEKGKDVELRCDPISGHTALYWYRQSLGQGLEFLIYFQGNSAPDKSGLPSDRFSAERTGGSVSTLTIQRTQQEDSAVYLCASSSTGSSNQPQHFGDGTRLSIL.

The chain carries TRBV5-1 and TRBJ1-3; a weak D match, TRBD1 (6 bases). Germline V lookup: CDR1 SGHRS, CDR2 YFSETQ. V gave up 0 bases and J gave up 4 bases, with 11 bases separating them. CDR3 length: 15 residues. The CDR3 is CASSLGQVGGNTIYF. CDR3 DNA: TGCGCCAGCAGCTTGGGACAGGTCGGCGGAAACACCATATATTTT.

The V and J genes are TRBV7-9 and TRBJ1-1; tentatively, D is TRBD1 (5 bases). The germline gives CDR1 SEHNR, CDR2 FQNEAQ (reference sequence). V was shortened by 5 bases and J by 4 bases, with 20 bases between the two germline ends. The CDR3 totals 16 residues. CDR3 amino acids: CASSQGGAGYGTEAFF. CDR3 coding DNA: TGTGCCAGCAGCCAAGGAGGGGCTGGATATGGCACTGAAGCTTTCTTT.

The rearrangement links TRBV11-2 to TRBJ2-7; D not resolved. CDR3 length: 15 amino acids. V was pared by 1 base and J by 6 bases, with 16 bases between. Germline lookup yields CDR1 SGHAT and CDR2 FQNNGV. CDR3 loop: CASSLGALAPSEQYF. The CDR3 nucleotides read TGTGCCAGCAGCTTAGGAGCGCTGGCCCCTTCCGAGCAGTACTTC. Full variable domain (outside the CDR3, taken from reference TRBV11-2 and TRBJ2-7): EAGVAQSPRYKIIEKRQSVAFWCNPISGHATLYWYQQILGQGPKLLIQFQNNGVVDDSQLPKDRFSAERLKGVDSTLKIQPAKLEDSAVYLCASSLGALAPSEQYFGPGTRLTVT.

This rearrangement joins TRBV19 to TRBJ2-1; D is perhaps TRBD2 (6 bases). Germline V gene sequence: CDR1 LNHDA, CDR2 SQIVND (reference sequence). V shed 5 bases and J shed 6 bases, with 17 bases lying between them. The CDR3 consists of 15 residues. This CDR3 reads CASSSRGGMGNEQFF. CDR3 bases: TGTGCCAGTAGTTCCCGGGGCGGGATGGGCAATGAGCAGTTCTTC.